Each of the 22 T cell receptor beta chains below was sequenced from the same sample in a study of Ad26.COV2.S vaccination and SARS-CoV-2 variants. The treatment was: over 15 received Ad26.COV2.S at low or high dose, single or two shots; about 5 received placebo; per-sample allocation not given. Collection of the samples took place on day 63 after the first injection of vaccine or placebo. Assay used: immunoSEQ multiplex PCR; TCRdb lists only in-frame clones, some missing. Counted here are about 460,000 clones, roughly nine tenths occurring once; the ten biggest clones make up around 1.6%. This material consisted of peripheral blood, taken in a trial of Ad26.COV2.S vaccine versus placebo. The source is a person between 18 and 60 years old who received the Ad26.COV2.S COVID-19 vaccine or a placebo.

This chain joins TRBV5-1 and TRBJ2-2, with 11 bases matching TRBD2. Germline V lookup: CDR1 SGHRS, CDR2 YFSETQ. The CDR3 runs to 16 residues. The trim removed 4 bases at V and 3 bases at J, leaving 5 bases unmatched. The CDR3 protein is CASSEGLAVYTGELFF. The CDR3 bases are TGCGCCAGCAGCGAGGGACTAGCGGTGTACACCGGGGAGCTGTTTTTT.

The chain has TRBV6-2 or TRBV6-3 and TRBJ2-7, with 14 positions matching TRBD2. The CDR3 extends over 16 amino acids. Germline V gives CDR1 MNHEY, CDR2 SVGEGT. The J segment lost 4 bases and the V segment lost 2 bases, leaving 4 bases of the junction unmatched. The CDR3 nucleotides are TGTGCCAGCAGTTACGGCGGGACTAGCGGGAGTTACGAGCAGTACTTC. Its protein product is CASSYGGTSGSYEQYF.

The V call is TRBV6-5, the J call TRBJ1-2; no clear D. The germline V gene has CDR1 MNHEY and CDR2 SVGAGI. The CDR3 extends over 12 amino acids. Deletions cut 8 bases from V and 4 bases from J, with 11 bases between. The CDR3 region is CASGSRFYGYTF. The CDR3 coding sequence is TGTGCCAGCGGTTCAAGATTCTATGGCTACACCTTC.

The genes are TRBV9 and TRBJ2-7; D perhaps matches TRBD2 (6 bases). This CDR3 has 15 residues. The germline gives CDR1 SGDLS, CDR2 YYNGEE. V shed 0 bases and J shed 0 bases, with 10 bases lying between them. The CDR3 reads CASSVGDSSSYEQYF. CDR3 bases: TGTGCCAGCAGCGTAGGGGACTCGAGCTCCTACGAGCAGTACTTC. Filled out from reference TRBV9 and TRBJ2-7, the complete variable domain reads DSGVTQTPKHLITATGQRVTLRCSPRSGDLSVYWYQQSLDQGLQFLIQYYNGEERAKGNILERFSAQQFPDLHSELNLSSLELGDSALYFCASSVGDSSSYEQYFGPGTRLTVT.

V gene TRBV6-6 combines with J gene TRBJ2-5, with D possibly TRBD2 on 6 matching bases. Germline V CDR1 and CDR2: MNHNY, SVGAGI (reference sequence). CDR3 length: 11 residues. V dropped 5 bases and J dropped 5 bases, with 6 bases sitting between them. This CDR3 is CASSGRETQYF. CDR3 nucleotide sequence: TGTGCCAGCAGTGGGAGGGAGACCCAGTACTTC.

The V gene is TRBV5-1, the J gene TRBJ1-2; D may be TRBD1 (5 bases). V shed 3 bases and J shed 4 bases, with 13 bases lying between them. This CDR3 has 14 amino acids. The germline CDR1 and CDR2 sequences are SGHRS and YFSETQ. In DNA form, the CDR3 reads TGCGCCAGCAGCTCCGAGGGGACCCGCTATGGCTACACCTTC. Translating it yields CASSSEGTRYGYTF.

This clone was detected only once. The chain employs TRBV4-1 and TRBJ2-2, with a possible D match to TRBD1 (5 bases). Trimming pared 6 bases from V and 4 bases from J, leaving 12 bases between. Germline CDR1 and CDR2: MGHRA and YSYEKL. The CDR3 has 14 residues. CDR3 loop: CASSGRAATGELFF. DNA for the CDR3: TGCGCCAGCAGTGGCAGGGCGGCCACCGGGGAGCTGTTTTTT.

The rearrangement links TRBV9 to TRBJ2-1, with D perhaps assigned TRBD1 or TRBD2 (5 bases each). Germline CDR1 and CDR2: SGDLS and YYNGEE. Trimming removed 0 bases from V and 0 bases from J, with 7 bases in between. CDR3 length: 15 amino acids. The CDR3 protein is CASSVGGFSYNEQFF. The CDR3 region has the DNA TGTGCCAGCAGCGTAGGGGGGTTCTCCTACAATGAGCAGTTCTTC.

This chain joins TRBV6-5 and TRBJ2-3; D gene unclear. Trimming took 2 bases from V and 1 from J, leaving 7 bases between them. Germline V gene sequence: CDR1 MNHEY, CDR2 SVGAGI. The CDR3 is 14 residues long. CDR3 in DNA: TGTGCCAGCAGTTACGTAAGCGGCACAGATACGCAGTATTTT. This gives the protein CASSYVSGTDTQYF.

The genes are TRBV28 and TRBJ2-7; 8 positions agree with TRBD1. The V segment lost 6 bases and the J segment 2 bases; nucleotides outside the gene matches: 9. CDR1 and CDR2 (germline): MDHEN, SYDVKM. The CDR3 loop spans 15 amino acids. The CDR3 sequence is CASRPTGAKTYEQYF. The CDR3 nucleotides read TGTGCCAGCAGACCGACAGGGGCTAAGACCTACGAGCAGTACTTC.

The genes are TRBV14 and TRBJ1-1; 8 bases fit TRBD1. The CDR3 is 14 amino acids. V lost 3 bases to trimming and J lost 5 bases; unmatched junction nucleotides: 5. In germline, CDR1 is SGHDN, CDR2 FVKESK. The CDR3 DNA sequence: TGTGCCAGCAGCCATGACAGGGGTTGGACTGAAGCTTTCTTT. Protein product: CASSHDRGWTEAFF.

CDR3 bases: TGTGCCTGGGGGGCGTACAATGAGCAGTTCTTC. Amino acids: CAWGAYNEQFF. The J gene is TRBJ2-1, the V gene TRBV11-2, with D perhaps TRBD1 or TRBD2 (6 bases each). The V gene lost 11 bases and the J gene lost 4 bases, with 9 bases spanning the gap. Looked up from germline, CDR1 is SGHAT and CDR2 is FQNNGV. The CDR3 is made up of 11 amino acids.

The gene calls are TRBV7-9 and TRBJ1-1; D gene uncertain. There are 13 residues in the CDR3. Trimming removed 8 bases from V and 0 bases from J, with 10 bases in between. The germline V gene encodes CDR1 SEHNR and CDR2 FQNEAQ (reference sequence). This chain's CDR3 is CASVRDMNTEAFF. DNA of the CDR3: TGTGCCAGCGTGAGAGACATGAACACTGAAGCTTTCTTT.

CDR3 loop: CASSSQTGRQETQYF. CDR3 DNA sequence: TGTGCCAGCAGTTCCCAGACAGGGCGCCAAGAGACCCAGTACTTC. The chain couples TRBV6-6 to TRBJ2-5, with 7 bases lining up with TRBD1. V lost 4 bases to trimming and J lost 1 base; unmatched junction nucleotides: 6. This CDR3 region has 15 residues. Looked up from germline, CDR1 is MNHNY and CDR2 is SVGAGI (reference sequence).

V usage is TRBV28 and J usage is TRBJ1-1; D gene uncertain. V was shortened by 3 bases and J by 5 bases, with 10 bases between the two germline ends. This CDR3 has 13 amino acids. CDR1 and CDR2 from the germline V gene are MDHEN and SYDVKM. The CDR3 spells CASSLVDRTEAFF. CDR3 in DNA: TGTGCCAGCAGTTTGGTGGACCGGACTGAAGCTTTCTTT. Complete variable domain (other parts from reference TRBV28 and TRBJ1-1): DVKVTQSSRYLVKRTGEKVFLECVQDMDHENMFWYRQDPGLGLRLIYFSYDVKMKEKGDIPEGYSVSREKKERFSLILESASTNQTSMYLCASSLVDRTEAFFGQGTRLTVV.

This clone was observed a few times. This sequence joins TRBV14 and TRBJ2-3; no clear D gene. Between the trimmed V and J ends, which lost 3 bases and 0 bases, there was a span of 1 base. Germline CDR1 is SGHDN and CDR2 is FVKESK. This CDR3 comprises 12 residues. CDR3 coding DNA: TGTGCCAGCAGCCAGAGCACAGATACGCAGTATTTT. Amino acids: CASSQSTDTQYF. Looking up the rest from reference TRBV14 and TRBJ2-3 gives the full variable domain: EAGVTQFPSHSVIEKGQTVTLRCDPISGHDNLYWYRRVMGKEIKFLLHFVKESKQDESGMPNNRFLAERTGGTYSTLKVQPAELEDSGVYFCASSQSTDTQYFGPGTRLTVL.

The CDR3 DNA reads as TGTGCCAGCAGCTTATCCCGGGAGATGAGGGACGAGCAGTACTTC. The encoded protein is CASSLSREMRDEQYF. The J gene is TRBJ2-7, the V gene TRBV13; tentative D call: TRBD2 (6 bases). The CDR3 loop spans 15 amino acids. Germline CDR1 and CDR2: PRHDT and FYEKMQ (reference sequence). Trimming removed 2 bases at V and 5 bases at J, with 16 bases between.

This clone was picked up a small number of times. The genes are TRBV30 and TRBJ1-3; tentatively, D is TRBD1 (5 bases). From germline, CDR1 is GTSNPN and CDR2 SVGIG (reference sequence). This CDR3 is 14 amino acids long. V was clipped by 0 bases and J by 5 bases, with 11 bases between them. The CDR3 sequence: CAWSVGRGRNTIYF. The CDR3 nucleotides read TGTGCCTGGAGTGTTGGGAGGGGAAGAAACACCATATATTTT.

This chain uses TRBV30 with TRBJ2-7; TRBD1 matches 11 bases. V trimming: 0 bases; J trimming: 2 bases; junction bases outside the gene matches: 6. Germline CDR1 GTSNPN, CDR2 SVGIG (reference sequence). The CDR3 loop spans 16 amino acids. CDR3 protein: CAWSVPGTGGTYEQYF. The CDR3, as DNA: TGTGCCTGGAGTGTCCCCGGGACAGGGGGGACCTACGAGCAGTACTTC.

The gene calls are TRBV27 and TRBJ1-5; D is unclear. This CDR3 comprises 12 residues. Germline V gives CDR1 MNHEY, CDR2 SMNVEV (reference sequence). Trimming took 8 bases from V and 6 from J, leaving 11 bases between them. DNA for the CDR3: TGTGCCAGCGGGCCCTGGAGTCAGCCCCAGCATTTT. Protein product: CASGPWSQPQHF.

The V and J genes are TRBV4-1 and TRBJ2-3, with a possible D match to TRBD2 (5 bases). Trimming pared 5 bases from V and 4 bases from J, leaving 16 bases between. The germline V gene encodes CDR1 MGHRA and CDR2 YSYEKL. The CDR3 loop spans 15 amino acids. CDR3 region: CASSILDYPSDTQYF. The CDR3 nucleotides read TGCGCCAGCAGCATACTAGATTATCCGTCAGATACGCAGTATTTT.

CDR3 sequence (DNA): TGTGCCAGCAGTGACGGGGATTCACCCCTCCACTTT. Its protein is CASSDGDSPLHF. The chain recombines TRBV6-4 with TRBJ1-6; D remains ambiguous. The CDR3 consists of 12 residues. Trimming removed 2 bases from V and 8 bases from J, with 4 bases in between. Looked up from germline, CDR1 is MRHNA and CDR2 is SNTAGT.